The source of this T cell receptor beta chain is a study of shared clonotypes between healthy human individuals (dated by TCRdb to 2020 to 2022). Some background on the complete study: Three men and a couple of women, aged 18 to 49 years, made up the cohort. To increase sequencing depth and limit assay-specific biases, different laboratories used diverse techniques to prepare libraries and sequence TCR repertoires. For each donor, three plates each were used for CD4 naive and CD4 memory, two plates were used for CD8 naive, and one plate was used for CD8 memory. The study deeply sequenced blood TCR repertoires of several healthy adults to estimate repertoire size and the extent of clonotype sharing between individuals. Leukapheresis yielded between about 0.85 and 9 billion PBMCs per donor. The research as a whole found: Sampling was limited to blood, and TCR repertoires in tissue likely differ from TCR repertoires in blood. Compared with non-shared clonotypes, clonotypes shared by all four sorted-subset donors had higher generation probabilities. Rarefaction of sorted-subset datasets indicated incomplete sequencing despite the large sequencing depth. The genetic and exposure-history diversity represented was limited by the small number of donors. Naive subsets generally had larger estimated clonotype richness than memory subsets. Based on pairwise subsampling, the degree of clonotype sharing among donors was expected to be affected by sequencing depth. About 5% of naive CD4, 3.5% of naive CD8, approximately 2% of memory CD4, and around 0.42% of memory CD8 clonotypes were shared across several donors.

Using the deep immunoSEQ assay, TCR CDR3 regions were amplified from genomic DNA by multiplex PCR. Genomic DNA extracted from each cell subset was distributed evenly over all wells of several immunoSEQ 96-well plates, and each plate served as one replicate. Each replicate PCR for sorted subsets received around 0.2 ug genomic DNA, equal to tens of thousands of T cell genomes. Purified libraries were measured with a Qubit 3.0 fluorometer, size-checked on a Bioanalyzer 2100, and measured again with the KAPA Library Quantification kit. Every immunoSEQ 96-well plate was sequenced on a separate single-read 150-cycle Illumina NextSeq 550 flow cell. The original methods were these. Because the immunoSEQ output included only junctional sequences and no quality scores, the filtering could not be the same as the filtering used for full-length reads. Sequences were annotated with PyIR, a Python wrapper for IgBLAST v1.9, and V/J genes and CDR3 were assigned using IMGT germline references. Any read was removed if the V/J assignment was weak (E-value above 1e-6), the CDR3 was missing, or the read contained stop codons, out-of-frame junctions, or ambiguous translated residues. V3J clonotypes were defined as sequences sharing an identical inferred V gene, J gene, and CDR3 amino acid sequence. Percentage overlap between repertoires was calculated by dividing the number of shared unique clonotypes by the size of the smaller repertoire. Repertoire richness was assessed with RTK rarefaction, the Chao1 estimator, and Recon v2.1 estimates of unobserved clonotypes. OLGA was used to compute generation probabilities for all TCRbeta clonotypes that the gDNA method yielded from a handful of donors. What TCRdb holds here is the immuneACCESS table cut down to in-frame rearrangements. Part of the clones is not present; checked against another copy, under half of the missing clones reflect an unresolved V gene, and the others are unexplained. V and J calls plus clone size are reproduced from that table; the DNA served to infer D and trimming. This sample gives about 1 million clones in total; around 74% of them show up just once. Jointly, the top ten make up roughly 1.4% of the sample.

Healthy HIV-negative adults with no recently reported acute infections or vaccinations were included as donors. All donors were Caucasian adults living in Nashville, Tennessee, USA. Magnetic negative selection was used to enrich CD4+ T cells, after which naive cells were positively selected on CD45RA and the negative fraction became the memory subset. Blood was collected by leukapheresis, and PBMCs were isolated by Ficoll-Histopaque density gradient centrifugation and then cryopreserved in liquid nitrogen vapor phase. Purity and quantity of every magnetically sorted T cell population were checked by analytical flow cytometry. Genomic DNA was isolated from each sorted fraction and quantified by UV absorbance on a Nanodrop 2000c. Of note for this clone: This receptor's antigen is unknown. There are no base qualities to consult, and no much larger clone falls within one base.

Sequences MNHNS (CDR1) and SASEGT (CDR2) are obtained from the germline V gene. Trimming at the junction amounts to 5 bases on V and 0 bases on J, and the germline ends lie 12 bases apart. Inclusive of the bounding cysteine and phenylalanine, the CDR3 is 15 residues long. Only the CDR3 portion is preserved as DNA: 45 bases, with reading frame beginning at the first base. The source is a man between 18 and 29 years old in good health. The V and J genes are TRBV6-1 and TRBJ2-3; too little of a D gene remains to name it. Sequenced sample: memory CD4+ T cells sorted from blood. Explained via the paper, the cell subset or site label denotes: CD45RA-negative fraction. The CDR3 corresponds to CASSTGWQSTDTQYF. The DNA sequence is TGTGCCAGCAGTACCGGGTGGCAGAGCACAGATACGCAGTATTTT.